Described below is a single T cell receptor (beta chain) sequence and its context. Its cognate antigen is unknown. Profiled with immunoSEQ multiplex PCR; TCRdb holds only in-frame clones, not every one. Of approximately 31,000 clones in the sample, over 75% were seen once. The data stem from a study of T cells in localized non-small cell lung cancer. Study observations and caveats: Among the top 100 tumor clones, a median about 59 appeared in adjacent lung. The study sequenced only one region of the tumor. As a result, intratumor heterogeneity could not be excluded and remains possible. With higher T cell density in blood came longer overall survival. Uninvolved nearby lung showed the greatest T cell clonality, exceeding that found in tumor.

CDR1 and CDR2 from the germline V gene are SGHNT and YYREEE (reference sequence). The CDR3 covers 17 residues. V shed 4 bases and J 3 bases; nucleotides not matched to a gene: 10. This chain connects TRBV5-4 to TRBJ2-2; TRBD1 agrees at 9 bases. The TCR was taken from a male donor aged 60 or older with stage III lung adenocarcinoma. The specimen comprised peripheral blood, sampled before any cancer treatment. The CDR3 DNA reads TGTGCCAGCAGCAAGAATTTTTGGACAGGGGACACCGGGGAGCTGTTTTTT. Protein product: CASSKNFWTGDTGELFF.